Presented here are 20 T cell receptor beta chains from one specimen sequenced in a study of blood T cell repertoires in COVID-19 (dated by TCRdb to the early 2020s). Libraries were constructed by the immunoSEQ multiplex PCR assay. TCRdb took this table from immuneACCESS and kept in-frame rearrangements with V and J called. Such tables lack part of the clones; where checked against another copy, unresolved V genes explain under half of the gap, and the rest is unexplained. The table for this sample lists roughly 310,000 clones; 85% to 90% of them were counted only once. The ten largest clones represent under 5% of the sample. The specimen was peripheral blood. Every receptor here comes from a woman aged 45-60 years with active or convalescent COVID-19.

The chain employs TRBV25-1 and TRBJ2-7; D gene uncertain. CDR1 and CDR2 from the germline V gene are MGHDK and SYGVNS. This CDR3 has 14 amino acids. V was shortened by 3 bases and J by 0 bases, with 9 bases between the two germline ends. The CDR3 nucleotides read TGTGCCAGCAGTGAGGGCAGGCCCTCCTACGAGCAGTACTTC. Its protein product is CASSEGRPSYEQYF.

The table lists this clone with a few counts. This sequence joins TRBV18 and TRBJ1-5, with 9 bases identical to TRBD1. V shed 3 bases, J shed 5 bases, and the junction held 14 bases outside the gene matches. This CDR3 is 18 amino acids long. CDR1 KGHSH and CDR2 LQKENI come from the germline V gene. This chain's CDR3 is CASSPAPGTGFEDQPQHF. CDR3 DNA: TGTGCCAGCTCACCCGCTCCCGGGACAGGGTTTGAGGATCAGCCCCAGCATTTT.

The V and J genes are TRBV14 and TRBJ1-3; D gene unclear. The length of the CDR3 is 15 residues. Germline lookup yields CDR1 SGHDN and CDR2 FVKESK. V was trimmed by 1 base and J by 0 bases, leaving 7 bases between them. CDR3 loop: CASSQGANSGNTIYF. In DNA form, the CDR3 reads TGTGCCAGCAGCCAAGGGGCCAACTCTGGAAACACCATATATTTT. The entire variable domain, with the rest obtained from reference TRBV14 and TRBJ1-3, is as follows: EAGVTQFPSHSVIEKGQTVTLRCDPISGHDNLYWYRRVMGKEIKFLLHFVKESKQDESGMPNNRFLAERTGGTYSTLKVQPAELEDSGVYFCASSQGANSGNTIYFGEGSWLTVV.

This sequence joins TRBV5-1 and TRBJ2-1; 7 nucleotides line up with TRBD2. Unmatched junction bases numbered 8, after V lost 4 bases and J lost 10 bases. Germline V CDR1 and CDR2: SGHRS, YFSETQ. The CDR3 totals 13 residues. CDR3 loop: CASSLDRGGEQFF. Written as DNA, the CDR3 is TGCGCCAGCAGCCTCGACCGGGGAGGGGAGCAGTTCTTC.

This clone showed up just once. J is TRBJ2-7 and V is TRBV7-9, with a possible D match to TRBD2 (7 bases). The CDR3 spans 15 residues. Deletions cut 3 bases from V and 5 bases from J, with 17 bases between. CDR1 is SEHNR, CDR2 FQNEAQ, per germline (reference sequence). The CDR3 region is CASSLDSGARDEQYF. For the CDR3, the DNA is TGTGCCAGCAGCTTGGACAGCGGGGCGCGCGACGAGCAGTACTTC.

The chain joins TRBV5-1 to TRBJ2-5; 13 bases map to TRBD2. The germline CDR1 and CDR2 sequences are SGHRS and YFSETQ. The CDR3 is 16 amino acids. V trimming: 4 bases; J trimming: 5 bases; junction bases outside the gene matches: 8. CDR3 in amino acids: CASSPRTSGSGETQYF. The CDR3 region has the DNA TGCGCCAGCAGCCCTAGGACTAGCGGGAGTGGGGAGACCCAGTACTTC. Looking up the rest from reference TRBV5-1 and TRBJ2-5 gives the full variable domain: KAGVTQTPRYLIKTRGQQVTLSCSPISGHRSVSWYQQTPGQGLQFLFEYFSETQRNKGNFPGRFSGRQFSNSRSEMNVSTLELGDSALYLCASSPRTSGSGETQYFGPGTRLLVL.

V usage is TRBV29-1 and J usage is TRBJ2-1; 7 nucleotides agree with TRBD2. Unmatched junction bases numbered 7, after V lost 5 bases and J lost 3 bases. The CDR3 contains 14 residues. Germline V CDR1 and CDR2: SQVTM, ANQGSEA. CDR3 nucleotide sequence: TGCAGCGTTCCCCCCGGGGAGGGCTACAATGAGCAGTTCTTC. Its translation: CSVPPGEGYNEQFF.

The CDR3 loop is CASTQTSGRVQETQYF. CDR3 DNA: TGTGCCAGCACGCAGACTAGCGGGAGGGTCCAAGAGACCCAGTACTTC. This chain connects TRBV2 to TRBJ2-5; TRBD2 aligns across 14 bases. Germline CDR1 SNHLY, CDR2 FYNNEI. Unmatched junction bases numbered 5, after V lost 7 bases and J lost 1 base. This CDR3 comprises 16 residues.

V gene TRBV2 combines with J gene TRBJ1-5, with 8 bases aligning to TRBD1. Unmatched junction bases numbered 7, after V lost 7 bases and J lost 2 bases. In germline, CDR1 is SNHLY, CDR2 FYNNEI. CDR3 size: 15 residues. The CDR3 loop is CASITDRVGNQPQHF. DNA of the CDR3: TGTGCCAGCATTACGGACAGGGTAGGCAATCAGCCCCAGCATTTT. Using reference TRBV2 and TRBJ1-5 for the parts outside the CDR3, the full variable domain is EPEVTQTPSHQVTQMGQEVILRCVPISNHLYFYWYRQILGQKVEFLVSFYNNEISEKSEIFDDQFSVERPDGSNFTLKIRSTKLEDSAMYFCASITDRVGNQPQHFGDGTRLSIL.

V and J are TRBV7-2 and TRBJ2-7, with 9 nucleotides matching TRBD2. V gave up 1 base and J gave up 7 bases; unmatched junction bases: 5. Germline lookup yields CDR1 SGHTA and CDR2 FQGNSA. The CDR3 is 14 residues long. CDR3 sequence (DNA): TGTGCCAGCAGCTTAGAAGTAGCGGGAGCAGAGCAGTACTTC. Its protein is CASSLEVAGAEQYF.

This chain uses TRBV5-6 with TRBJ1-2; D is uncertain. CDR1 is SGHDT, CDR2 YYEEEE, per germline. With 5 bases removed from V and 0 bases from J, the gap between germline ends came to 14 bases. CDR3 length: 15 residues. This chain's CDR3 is CASSKRAVTNYGYTF. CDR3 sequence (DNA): TGTGCCAGCAGTAAGAGGGCGGTAACTAACTATGGCTACACCTTC.

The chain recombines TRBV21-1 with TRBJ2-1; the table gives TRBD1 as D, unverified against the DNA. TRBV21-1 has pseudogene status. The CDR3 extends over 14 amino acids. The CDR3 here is CASSKWTPYNEQFF. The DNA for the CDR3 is TGTGCCAGCAGCAAGTGGACACCCTACAATGAGCAGTTCTTC.

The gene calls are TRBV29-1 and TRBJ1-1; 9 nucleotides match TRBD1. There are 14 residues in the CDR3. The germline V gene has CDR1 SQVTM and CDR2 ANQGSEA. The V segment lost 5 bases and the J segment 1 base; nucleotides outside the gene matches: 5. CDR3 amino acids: CSVKLGQGNTEAFF. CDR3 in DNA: TGCAGCGTTAAGCTGGGACAGGGGAACACTGAAGCTTTCTTT.

CDR3 nucleotide sequence: TGTGCCAGCAGTTCGACCAGGGGTCCCGAAGCTTTCTTT. Amino acids: CASSSTRGPEAFF. The gene calls are TRBV11-2 and TRBJ1-1; D is possibly TRBD1 (6 bases). The CDR3 covers 13 residues. CDR1 is SGHAT and CDR2 is FQNNGV in the germline V gene. V dropped 6 bases and J dropped 8 bases, with 16 bases sitting between them.

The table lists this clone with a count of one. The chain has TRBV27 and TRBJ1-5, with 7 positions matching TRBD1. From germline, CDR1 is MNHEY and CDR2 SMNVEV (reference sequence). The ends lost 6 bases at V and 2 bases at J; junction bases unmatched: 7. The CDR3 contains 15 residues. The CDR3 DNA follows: TGTGCCAGCAGCCCCCGGGACAGAGGCAATCAGCCCCAGCATTTT. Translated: CASSPRDRGNQPQHF.

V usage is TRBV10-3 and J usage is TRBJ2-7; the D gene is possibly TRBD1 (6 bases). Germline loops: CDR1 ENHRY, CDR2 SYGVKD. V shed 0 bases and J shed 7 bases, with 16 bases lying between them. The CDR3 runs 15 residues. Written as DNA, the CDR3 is TGTGCCATCAGTGAGTCGAGGGACAAAGTGGGGGAGCAGTACTTC. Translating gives CAISESRDKVGEQYF.

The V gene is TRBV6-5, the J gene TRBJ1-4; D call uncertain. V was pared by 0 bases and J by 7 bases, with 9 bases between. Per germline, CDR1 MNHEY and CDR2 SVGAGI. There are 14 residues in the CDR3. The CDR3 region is CASSYSGSGEKLFF. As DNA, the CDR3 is TGTGCCAGCAGTTACTCCGGGAGCGGTGAAAAACTGTTTTTT.

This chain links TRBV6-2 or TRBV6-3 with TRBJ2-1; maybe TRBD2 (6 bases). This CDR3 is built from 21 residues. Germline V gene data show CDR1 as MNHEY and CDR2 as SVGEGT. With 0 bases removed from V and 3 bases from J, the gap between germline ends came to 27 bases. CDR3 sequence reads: CASSYSTETSAPGGYYNEQFF. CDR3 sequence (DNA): TGTGCCAGCAGTTACTCGACTGAGACTAGTGCCCCTGGAGGCTACTACAATGAGCAGTTCTTC.

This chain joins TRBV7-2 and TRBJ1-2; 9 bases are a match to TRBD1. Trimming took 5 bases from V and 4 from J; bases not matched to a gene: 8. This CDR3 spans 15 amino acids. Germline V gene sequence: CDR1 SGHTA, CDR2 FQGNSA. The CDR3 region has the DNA TGTGCCAGCAGCGCGGGACAGGGTGGCTTCTATGGCTACACCTTC. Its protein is CASSAGQGGFYGYTF.

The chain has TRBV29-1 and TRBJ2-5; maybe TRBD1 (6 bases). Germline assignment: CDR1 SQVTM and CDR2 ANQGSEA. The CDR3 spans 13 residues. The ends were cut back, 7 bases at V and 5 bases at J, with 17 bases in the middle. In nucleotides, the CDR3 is TGCAGCGGCCGGGACACGAGAAAGGAGACCCAGTACTTC. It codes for CSGRDTRKETQYF. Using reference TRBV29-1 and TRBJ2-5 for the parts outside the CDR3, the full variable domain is SAVISQKPSRDICQRGTSLTIQCQVDSQVTMMFWYRQQPGQSLTLIATANQGSEATYESGFVIDKFPISRPNLTFSTLTVSNMSPEDSSIYLCSGRDTRKETQYFGPGTRLLVL.